These 22 T cell receptor beta chains came from one sample sequenced in a study of OX40 agonist ivuxolimab in advanced cancers. Profiled with immunoSEQ multiplex PCR; TCRdb holds only in-frame clones, not every one. The data show 9,500 to 15,000 clones, about 81% seen once. The starting material was CD4+ or CD8+ T cells sorted from blood, obtained in a trial of the OX40 agonist ivuxolimab. These receptors all stem from an adult with an advanced solid tumor such as melanoma, head and neck, liver or kidney cancer.

The chain combines TRBV4-2 with TRBJ2-1; 12 positions agree with TRBD2. This CDR3 has 15 residues. Germline trimming cut 1 base from V and 9 bases from J; bases unmatched to any gene: 4. Germline loops: CDR1 LGHNA, CDR2 YNFKEQ. The CDR3 nucleotides read TGTGCCAGCAGCCAAGTTCTAGCGGGAGGGTTTGAGCAGTTCTTC. This gives the protein CASSQVLAGGFEQFF.

This clone came up once. This rearrangement joins TRBV29-1 to TRBJ2-1; TRBD2 matches at 14 bases. With 7 bases clipped from V and 9 bases from J, the junction kept 2 bases outside the gene matches. Germline V gives CDR1 SQVTM, CDR2 ANQGSEA. The CDR3 is 12 amino acids. The CDR3 loop reads CSATSGRGEQFF. Written as DNA, the CDR3 is TGCAGCGCGACTAGCGGGAGGGGTGAGCAGTTCTTC.

The chain combines TRBV28 with TRBJ2-7; possible D gene TRBD1, 6 bases. The CDR3 spans 13 residues. The germline CDR1 and CDR2 sequences are MDHEN and SYDVKM. V was clipped by 4 bases and J by 5 bases, with 12 bases between them. The CDR3: CASSSVGGHEQYF. The CDR3 DNA sequence: TGTGCCAGCAGTTCGGTTGGGGGCCACGAGCAGTACTTC.

The V gene is TRBV27, the J gene TRBJ2-3, with 12 nucleotides matching TRBD2. The CDR3 spans 15 residues. Germline-derived CDR1 and CDR2 are MNHEY and SMNVEV (reference sequence). The J segment lost 2 bases and the V segment lost 4 bases, leaving 1 base of the junction unmatched. The CDR3: CASSWTSGITDTQYF. The CDR3 region has the DNA TGTGCCAGCAGTTGGACTAGCGGGATCACAGATACGCAGTATTTT.

A single count supports this clone. J is TRBJ2-1 and V is TRBV28, with 13 bases aligning to TRBD2. Trimming removed 4 bases from V and 5 bases from J; junction bases left unmatched: 14. The CDR3 consists of 19 residues. The V gene's germline CDR1 is MDHEN and CDR2 SYDVKM. CDR3 protein: CASSSTTSGRPNYNNEQFF. The CDR3 region has the DNA TGTGCCAGCAGTTCCACGACTAGCGGGAGGCCCAATTATAACAATGAGCAGTTCTTC.

The chain is built from TRBV6-1 and TRBJ1-5; 7 bases are shared with TRBD1. Per germline, CDR1 MNHNS and CDR2 SASEGT. The CDR3 sequence is 14 residues long. J gave up 4 bases and V 6 bases, and 6 bases lay outside the gene matches. In DNA form, the CDR3 reads TGTGCCAGCAGAAAGACAGGGAGGAATCAGCCCCAGCATTTT. Protein: CASRKTGRNQPQHF.

The chain has TRBV5-4 and TRBJ2-1; D gene ambiguous. Germline V CDR1 and CDR2: SGHNT, YYREEE (reference sequence). The CDR3 runs to 11 residues. V was pared by 3 bases and J by 5 bases, with 3 bases between. The CDR3 bases are TGTGCCAGCAGCTCAAACAATGAGCAGTTCTTC. It specifies CASSSNNEQFF.

The gene calls are TRBV5-6 and TRBJ1-1; D remains ambiguous. The CDR3 runs to 14 residues. The V gene's germline CDR1 is SGHDT and CDR2 YYEEEE. Trimming left V 0 bases short and J 3 bases short, with 9 bases between. The CDR3 DNA reads TGTGCCAGCAGCTTGGTAGGAGGGTACACTGAAGCTTTCTTT. The encoded protein is CASSLVGGYTEAFF.

This clone was picked up one time. The chain joins TRBV29-1 to TRBJ2-1; the D gene is possibly TRBD2 (6 bases). The CDR3 contains 11 residues. V was clipped by 5 bases and J by 15 bases, with 17 bases between them. In germline, CDR1 is SQVTM, CDR2 ANQGSEA. In nucleotides, the CDR3 is TGCAGCGTTACTCCTGGCGGGATGTGGTTCTTC. Translating gives CSVTPGGMWFF.

The CDR3 DNA follows: TGTGCCAGCAGACAGGGAGCCGGGGAGCTGTTTTTT. Protein sequence: CASRQGAGELFF. The chain combines TRBV4-2 with TRBJ2-2; TRBD1 might be the D (6 bases). V lost 6 bases and J lost 6, with 8 bases in between. The CDR3 runs to 12 residues. In germline, CDR1 is LGHNA, CDR2 YNFKEQ.

V gene TRBV27 combines with J gene TRBJ2-1, with D perhaps TRBD1 or TRBD2 (5 bases each). The CDR3 covers 15 residues. Deletions cut 2 bases from V and 4 bases from J, with 12 bases between. The germline V gene encodes CDR1 MNHEY and CDR2 SMNVEV (reference sequence). As DNA, the CDR3 is TGTGCCAGCAGTTTAAGAGGGGTTGGTTACAATGAGCAGTTCTTC. It translates to CASSLRGVGYNEQFF.

The chain carries TRBV27 and TRBJ2-7; TRBD1 aligns across 8 bases. The CDR3 has 15 amino acids. Germline CDR1 reads MNHEY; CDR2 reads SMNVEV (reference sequence). V lost 0 bases to trimming and J lost 2 bases; unmatched junction nucleotides: 3. The chain's CDR3 is CASSLSSGQAYEQYF. CDR3 bases: TGTGCCAGCAGTTTATCCTCGGGACAGGCCTACGAGCAGTACTTC.

This clone has just a few counts. The chain is built from TRBV27 and TRBJ2-1; TRBD1 is a possible D gene (5 bases). The germline CDR1 and CDR2 sequences are MNHEY and SMNVEV (reference sequence). This CDR3 has 15 residues. V lost 1 base to trimming and J lost 9 bases, with 16 bases between them. CDR3 coding DNA: TGTGCCAGCAGTTTATTGGACACTCGTAGGGGTGAGCAGTTCTTC. Amino acids: CASSLLDTRRGEQFF.

The gene calls are TRBV5-6 and TRBJ1-5; 9 nucleotides line up with TRBD1. The V segment lost 0 bases and the J segment 1 base; nucleotides outside the gene matches: 8. This CDR3 region has 18 residues. Germline assignment: CDR1 SGHDT and CDR2 YYEEEE. Here the CDR3 reads CASSLDGGTGFSNQPQHF. In DNA form, the CDR3 reads TGTGCCAGCAGCTTGGATGGGGGGACAGGGTTCAGCAATCAGCCCCAGCATTTT.

The chain employs TRBV7-3 and TRBJ2-1; 8 bases align to TRBD2. Germline CDR1 and CDR2: SGHTA and FQGTGA. The CDR3 runs 15 residues. The trim removed 6 bases at V and 0 bases at J, leaving 4 bases unmatched. CDR3 DNA: TGTGCCAGCAGGATGAGCGGGAGCTCCTACAATGAGCAGTTCTTC. It translates to CASRMSGSSYNEQFF.

The chain combines TRBV9 with TRBJ2-2; no clear D. Germline CDR1 is SGDLS and CDR2 is YYNGEE. CDR3 length: 11 amino acids. V lost 0 bases and J 8 bases, leaving 2 bases between the germline ends. CDR3 bases: TGTGCCAGCAGCGTAGGGGGGGAGCTGTTTTTT. It specifies CASSVGGELFF.

The V gene is TRBV5-1, the J gene TRBJ2-6; 13 bases line up with TRBD2. The CDR3 spans 16 residues. Germline V gene lookup returns CDR1 SGHRS and CDR2 YFSETQ. The J segment lost 19 bases and the V segment lost 0 bases, leaving 13 bases of the junction unmatched. The CDR3 sequence: CASSLAVLAGGHLPTF. CDR3 nucleotide sequence: TGCGCCAGCAGCTTGGCTGTACTAGCGGGAGGGCACCTTCCCACTTTC.

The CDR3, as DNA: TGTGCCAGCAGGGGGACTAGCACTGATGAGCAGTTCTTC. Protein sequence: CASRGTSTDEQFF. This chain uses TRBV2 with TRBJ2-1, with 9 bases matching TRBD2. This CDR3 comprises 13 residues. In germline, CDR1 is SNHLY, CDR2 FYNNEI. V lost 6 bases to trimming and J lost 8 bases; unmatched junction nucleotides: 5.

The chain employs TRBV13 and TRBJ1-1; D remains unclear. CDR1 is PRHDT, CDR2 FYEKMQ, per germline (reference sequence). With 4 bases removed from V and 6 bases from J, the gap between germline ends came to 18 bases. The CDR3 length is 15 residues. CDR3 sequence reads: CASSWGRRSSAEAFF. DNA of the CDR3: TGTGCCAGCAGCTGGGGAAGACGGTCCTCGGCTGAAGCTTTCTTT.

The chain has TRBV4-2 and TRBJ2-3; D uncertain. This CDR3 is 13 amino acids long. The V end was cut by 1 base, the J end by 7 bases, with 9 bases between. Germline CDR1 LGHNA, CDR2 YNFKEQ. CDR3 coding DNA: TGTGCCAGCAGCCAAGTGCCCATATATACGCAGTATTTT. It is translated as CASSQVPIYTQYF.

The chain has TRBV5-6 and TRBJ2-7; D perhaps matches TRBD1 (5 bases). Germline-derived CDR1 and CDR2 are SGHDT and YYEEEE. Trimming removed 0 bases at V and 5 bases at J, with 15 bases between. CDR3 length equals 15 residues. In DNA, the CDR3 is TGTGCCAGCAGCTTGGTGTATGGGGCGCCGAACGAGCAGTACTTC. It translates to CASSLVYGAPNEQYF.

V is TRBV28 and J is TRBJ2-1, with 9 bases matching TRBD2. Per germline, CDR1 MDHEN and CDR2 SYDVKM. The CDR3 is made up of 17 amino acids. V was clipped by 3 bases and J by 1 base; unmatched bases: 7. Here the CDR3 DNA reads TGTGCCAGCAGTTTTCCTAGCGGGACGTGGTCCTACAATGAGCAGTTCTTC. Translating gives CASSFPSGTWSYNEQFF.